The 28 T cell receptor beta chains presented below share a single source sample, sequenced in a study of T cell changes during pregnancy in multiple sclerosis. Clones were sequenced by immunoSEQ multiplex PCR, and TCRdb holds only the in-frame ones, with some missing. The sample holds roughly 110,000 clones; just under 95% are singletons and the top ten take 1.5% to 2%. The source material was peripheral blood, sampled after pregnancy. These receptor sequences come from a female donor with multiple sclerosis, enrolled in a pregnancy study.

The chain links TRBV20-1 to TRBJ2-1; D is possibly TRBD2 (6 bases). Trimming removed 8 bases at V and 5 bases at J, with 10 bases between. Germline V gives CDR1 DFQATT, CDR2 SNEGSKA (reference sequence). The CDR3 covers 11 residues. The CDR3 DNA reads as TGCAGTTCTTGGGGGGACAATGAGCAGTTCTTC. Translation gives CSSWGDNEQFF.

The rearrangement uses TRBV5-4 and TRBJ2-2, with unresolved D. The germline CDR1 and CDR2 sequences are SGHNT and YYREEE (reference sequence). The V and J ends lost 1 base and 3 bases respectively, with 10 bases between them. The CDR3 has 15 residues. CDR3 DNA sequence: TGTGCCAGCAGCTTGTTTGGCGGAGACACCGGGGAGCTGTTTTTT. Protein sequence: CASSLFGGDTGELFF. Filled out from reference TRBV5-4 and TRBJ2-2, the complete variable domain reads ETGVTQSPTHLIKTRGQQVTLRCSSQSGHNTVSWYQQALGQGPQFIFQYYREEENGRGNFPPRFSGLQFPNYSSELNVNALELDDSALYLCASSLFGGDTGELFFGEGSRLTVL.

This rearrangement joins TRBV6-1 to TRBJ1-1, with D unresolved. The CDR3 loop spans 14 amino acids. V lost 7 bases, J lost 0 bases, and 12 bases lay in between. Germline CDR1 is MNHNS and CDR2 is SASEGT. The CDR3 loop is CASTLIQVNTEAFF. Written as DNA, the CDR3 is TGTGCCAGCACCCTAATTCAGGTGAACACTGAAGCTTTCTTT.

The chain uses TRBV5-4 and TRBJ2-1, with TRBD1 as a possible D gene (6 bases). The CDR3 has 14 residues. CDR1 SGHNT and CDR2 YYREEE come from the germline V gene (reference sequence). Trimming took off 0 bases at V and 5 bases at J, with 9 bases between the two ends. The DNA for the CDR3 is TGTGCCAGCAGCTTGGTCTGGACAGACAATGAGCAGTTCTTC. Encoded protein: CASSLVWTDNEQFF.

This chain connects TRBV7-2 to TRBJ2-3; 8 bases line up with TRBD2. V gave up 6 bases and J gave up 1 base; unmatched junction bases: 9. Per the germline V gene, CDR1 is SGHTA and CDR2 is FQGNSA. This CDR3 comprises 16 residues. CDR3 protein: CASRGGGTGGTDTQYF. In nucleotides, the CDR3 is TGTGCCAGCAGAGGCGGGGGGACCGGGGGCACAGATACGCAGTATTTT.

The V and J genes are TRBV7-2 and TRBJ1-2, with TRBD1 matching 8 bases. With V trimmed by 1 base and J by 2 bases, 3 bases remained unmatched. The V gene's germline CDR1 is SGHTA and CDR2 FQGNSA. The CDR3 covers 15 residues. The CDR3 protein is CASSLVAGGNYGYTF. DNA of the CDR3: TGTGCCAGCAGCTTAGTGGCAGGGGGCAACTATGGCTACACCTTC.

The rearrangement uses TRBV9 and TRBJ1-2; TRBD1 matches at 10 bases. CDR1 and CDR2 from the germline V gene are SGDLS and YYNGEE. J was trimmed by 6 bases and V by 0 bases; bases with no gene match: 8. There are 16 residues in the CDR3. The CDR3 sequence: CASSVDGRDRGHGYTF. CDR3 DNA: TGTGCCAGCAGCGTAGACGGCCGGGACAGGGGCCATGGCTACACCTTC.

The genes are TRBV9 and TRBJ2-7; D unresolved. With 0 bases removed from V and 6 bases from J, the gap between germline ends came to 10 bases. Germline CDR1 reads SGDLS; CDR2 reads YYNGEE. The length of the CDR3 is 13 residues. CDR3 region: CASSVETGSEQYF. The DNA for the CDR3 is TGTGCCAGCAGCGTAGAGACTGGAAGCGAGCAGTACTTC.

The chain uses TRBV9 and TRBJ1-4; 8 bases match TRBD1. The CDR3 spans 17 residues. V gave up 4 bases and J gave up 7 bases; unmatched junction bases: 15. Germline V gene data show CDR1 as SGDLS and CDR2 as YYNGEE. The CDR3 spells CASSPNSGTGAAEKLFF. The CDR3 DNA reads as TGTGCCAGCAGCCCCAATTCCGGGACAGGAGCTGCTGAAAAACTGTTTTTT.

The CDR3 sequence is CAWQANTGELFF. The CDR3 DNA reads as TGTGCCTGGCAAGCTAACACCGGGGAGCTGTTTTTT. This chain joins TRBV30 and TRBJ2-2, with D hard to call. Looked up from germline, CDR1 is GTSNPN and CDR2 is SVGIG (reference sequence). The CDR3 is 12 amino acids. V lost 5 bases and J lost 2, with 6 bases in between.

The rearrangement joins TRBV6-6 to TRBJ1-1; TRBD1 aligns across 9 bases. With V trimmed by 8 bases and J by 6 bases, 16 bases remained unmatched. This CDR3 has 16 residues. The germline CDR1 and CDR2 sequences are MNHNY and SVGAGI (reference sequence). CDR3 in DNA: TGTGCCAGCGCCAGCACCGGGACAGGGAGATTTCCTGAAGCTTTCTTT. Encoded protein: CASASTGTGRFPEAFF.

V usage is TRBV2 and J usage is TRBJ1-1; D gene uncertain. Germline V gene lookup returns CDR1 SNHLY and CDR2 FYNNEI. The CDR3 loop spans 12 amino acids. V was clipped by 6 bases and J by 2 bases, with 7 bases between them. CDR3 in DNA: TGTGCCAGCAGCCTTATAAACACTGAAGCTTTCTTT. It is translated as CASSLINTEAFF.

This chain uses TRBV6-5 with TRBJ1-1; no definite D call. Deletions cut 5 bases from V and 5 bases from J, with 12 bases between. Germline V gene data show CDR1 as MNHEY and CDR2 as SVGAGI. This CDR3 contains 13 residues. The CDR3 spells CASSRPRGTEAFF. As DNA, the CDR3 is TGTGCCAGCAGTCGCCCACGGGGAACTGAAGCTTTCTTT.

V is TRBV25-1 and J is TRBJ1-1; the D gene is possibly TRBD1 (5 bases). The V end was cut by 7 bases, the J end by 2 bases, with 11 bases between. Looked up from germline, CDR1 is MGHDK and CDR2 is SYGVNS. The CDR3 loop spans 13 amino acids. The CDR3 protein is CASMEGQNTEAFF. CDR3 nucleotide sequence: TGTGCCAGCATGGAGGGGCAAAACACTGAAGCTTTCTTT.

The genes are TRBV4-2 and TRBJ1-1; D gene ambiguous. CDR3 size: 13 residues. Germline CDR1 LGHNA, CDR2 YNFKEQ. Deletions cut 4 bases from V and 0 bases from J, with 6 bases between. CDR3 sequence (DNA): TGTGCCAGCAGCCCCTCCCTGAACACTGAAGCTTTCTTT. This codes for CASSPSLNTEAFF.

The genes are TRBV25-1 and TRBJ1-5, with D possibly being TRBD1 (6 bases). Trimming stripped 5 bases from V and 0 bases from J, with 8 bases between. Germline values: CDR1 MGHDK, CDR2 SYGVNS. The CDR3 length is 14 residues. The CDR3 here is CASSRDNSNQPQHF. The CDR3 bases are TGTGCCAGCAGTAGGGACAATAGCAATCAGCCCCAGCATTTT. Full variable domain (missing parts from reference TRBV25-1 and TRBJ1-5): EADIYQTPRYLVIGTGKKITLECSQTMGHDKMYWYQQDPGMELHLIHYSYGVNSTEKGDLSSESTVSRIRTEHFPLTLESARPSHTSQYLCASSRDNSNQPQHFGDGTRLSIL.

This clone has just one count. The DNA of the CDR3 is TGCGCCAGCAGCCAACCCAGCGGGTCTTACTACGAGCAGTACTTC. Amino acids: CASSQPSGSYYEQYF. The V call is TRBV4-1, the J call TRBJ2-7, with a possible D match to TRBD2 (6 bases). V dropped 2 bases and J dropped 3 bases, with 14 bases sitting between them. From germline, CDR1 is MGHRA and CDR2 YSYEKL. CDR3 length: 15 amino acids.

The chain joins TRBV7-3 to TRBJ1-1; 7 nucleotides line up with TRBD1. Per the germline V gene, CDR1 is SGHTA and CDR2 is FQGTGA. V trimming: 3 bases; J trimming: 8 bases; junction bases outside the gene matches: 6. The CDR3 has 13 residues. CDR3 nucleotide sequence: TGTGCCAGCAGCTTGAGAGGGGGCAGGGAAGCTTTCTTT. Translating gives CASSLRGGREAFF.

The V gene is TRBV29-1, the J gene TRBJ1-4, with TRBD1 matching 7 bases. V was pared by 1 base and J by 6 bases, with 2 bases of the junction left unmatched. Germline V lookup: CDR1 SQVTM, CDR2 ANQGSEA. The CDR3 consists of 13 residues. The CDR3 sequence: CSVEARGDEKLFF. In nucleotides, the CDR3 is TGCAGCGTTGAAGCCAGGGGGGATGAAAAACTGTTTTTT.

This chain joins TRBV28 and TRBJ2-1; no reliable D call. Germline V gene lookup returns CDR1 MDHEN and CDR2 SYDVKM. The length of the CDR3 is 15 residues. The V end was cut by 7 bases, the J end by 4 bases, with 17 bases between. In DNA form, the CDR3 reads TGTGCCAGCACCAAACGGAGCCCGTTGTACAATGAGCAGTTCTTC. Its protein product is CASTKRSPLYNEQFF.

The chain recombines TRBV28 with TRBJ2-4; TRBD2 matches at 10 bases. Germline V lookup: CDR1 MDHEN, CDR2 SYDVKM. J was trimmed by 1 base and V by 6 bases; bases with no gene match: 9. The CDR3 consists of 17 residues. The DNA of the CDR3 is TGTGCCAGCAGAGAACCTAGCGGGGGTGGGGCCAAAAACATTCAGTACTTC. Its translation: CASREPSGGGAKNIQYF.

The J gene is TRBJ2-1, the V gene TRBV2, with 9 bases identical to TRBD2. CDR3 length: 15 residues. Germline-derived CDR1 and CDR2 are SNHLY and FYNNEI. The junction had 8 bases not matched to a gene; V was cut back by 5 bases and J by 6 bases. CDR3 in DNA: TGTGCCAGCAGTTCAAATAGCGGGAGACCCAATGAGCAGTTCTTC. Residues: CASSSNSGRPNEQFF.

V and J are TRBV30 and TRBJ1-5; D uncertain. The V gene lost 4 bases and the J gene lost 2 bases, with 9 bases spanning the gap. The CDR3 sequence is 13 residues long. CDR1 GTSNPN and CDR2 SVGIG come from the germline V gene (reference sequence). CDR3 protein: CAWNREGNQPQHF. The CDR3 DNA reads as TGTGCCTGGAACAGAGAAGGCAATCAGCCCCAGCATTTT.

This rearrangement joins TRBV19 to TRBJ1-6; weak D call: TRBD1 (5 bases). This CDR3 spans 15 amino acids. Germline lookup yields CDR1 LNHDA and CDR2 SQIVND (reference sequence). Deletions cut 9 bases from V and 2 bases from J, with 14 bases between. Here the CDR3 DNA reads TGTGCCAGCAGACCAGGGAACGCCTATAATTCACCCCTCCACTTT. This sequence encodes CASRPGNAYNSPLHF.

This chain uses TRBV2 with TRBJ1-3; D possibly corresponds to TRBD1 (5 bases). The CDR3 runs to 16 residues. Germline CDR1 reads SNHLY; CDR2 reads FYNNEI. Trimming cost V 6 bases and J 0 bases, with 15 bases left between them. The CDR3 DNA reads TGTGCCAGCAGAGTCCGACAGACCTTCTCTGGAAACACCATATATTTT. Protein sequence: CASRVRQTFSGNTIYF.

The rearrangement joins TRBV5-4 to TRBJ1-1, with 8 bases identical to TRBD1. There are 13 residues in the CDR3. After removal of 4 bases from V and 11 bases from J, the junction contained 10 bases not matched to a gene. Germline V gene lookup returns CDR1 SGHNT and CDR2 YYREEE (reference sequence). The CDR3 DNA follows: TGTGCCAGCAGCCCCGGACAGGGTCCCTATGCTTTCTTT. It is translated as CASSPGQGPYAFF.

This clone was counted only a few times. This chain joins TRBV6-5 and TRBJ1-1; 7 bases match TRBD1. Trimming cost V 6 bases and J 0 bases; bases outside gene matches: 4. The CDR3 has 14 residues. The germline CDR1 and CDR2 sequences are MNHEY and SVGAGI. The chain's CDR3 is CASRNRGMNTEAFF. The CDR3, as DNA: TGTGCCAGCAGGAACAGGGGCATGAACACTGAAGCTTTCTTT.

The V call is TRBV10-3, the J call TRBJ1-2, with 8 bases fitting TRBD1. This CDR3 has 16 amino acids. In germline, CDR1 is ENHRY, CDR2 SYGVKD. V shed 2 bases and J 5 bases; nucleotides not matched to a gene: 10. As DNA, the CDR3 is TGTGCCATCAGTGAGAGCGGACAGGGTTTTAGTTATGGCTACACCTTC. It encodes CAISESGQGFSYGYTF.